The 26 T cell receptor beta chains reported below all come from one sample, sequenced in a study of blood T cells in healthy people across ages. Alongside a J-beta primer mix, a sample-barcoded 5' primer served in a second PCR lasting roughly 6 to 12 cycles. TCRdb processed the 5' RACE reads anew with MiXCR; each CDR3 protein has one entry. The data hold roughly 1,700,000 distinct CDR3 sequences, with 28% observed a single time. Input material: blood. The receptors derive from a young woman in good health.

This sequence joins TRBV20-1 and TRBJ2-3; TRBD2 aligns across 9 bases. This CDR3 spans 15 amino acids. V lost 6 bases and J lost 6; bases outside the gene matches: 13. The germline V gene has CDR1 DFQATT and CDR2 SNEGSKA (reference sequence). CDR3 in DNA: TGCAGTGCCGAGCGGCCGAGCGGGAGGCTGGATACGCAGTATTTT. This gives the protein CSAERPSGRLDTQYF.

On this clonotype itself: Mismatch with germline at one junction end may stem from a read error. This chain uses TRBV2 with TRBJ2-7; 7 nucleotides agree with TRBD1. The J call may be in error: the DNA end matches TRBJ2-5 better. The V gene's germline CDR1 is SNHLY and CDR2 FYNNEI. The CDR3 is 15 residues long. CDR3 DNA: TGTGCCGGCAGCCGAACGGGACAGCTAGAAGAGACCCAGTACTTC. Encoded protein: CAGSRTGQLEETQYF.

The CDR3 DNA follows: TGTGCCAGCAGCCATGACAAAAACTACGAGCAGTACTTC. It encodes CASSHDKNYEQYF. V usage is TRBV4-2 and J usage is TRBJ2-7; D gene ambiguous. Germline V gene lookup returns CDR1 LGHNA and CDR2 YNFKEQ. The CDR3 extends over 13 amino acids. V was pared by 3 bases and J by 3 bases, with 9 bases between.

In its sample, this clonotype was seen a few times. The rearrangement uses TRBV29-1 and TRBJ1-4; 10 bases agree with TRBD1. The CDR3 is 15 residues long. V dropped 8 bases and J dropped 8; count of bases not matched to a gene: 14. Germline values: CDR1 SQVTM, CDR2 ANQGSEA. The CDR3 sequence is CSTSGDRGRREKLFF. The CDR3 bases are TGCAGCACCTCCGGCGACAGGGGGCGCCGGGAAAAACTGTTTTTT.

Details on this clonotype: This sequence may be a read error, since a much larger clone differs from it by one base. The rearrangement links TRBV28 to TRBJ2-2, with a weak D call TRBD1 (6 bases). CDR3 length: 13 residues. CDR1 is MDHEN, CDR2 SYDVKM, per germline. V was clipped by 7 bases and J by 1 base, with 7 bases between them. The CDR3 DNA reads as TGTGCCAGCAAACAGGGGAACACCGGGGAGCTGTTTTTT. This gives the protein CASKQGNTGELFF.

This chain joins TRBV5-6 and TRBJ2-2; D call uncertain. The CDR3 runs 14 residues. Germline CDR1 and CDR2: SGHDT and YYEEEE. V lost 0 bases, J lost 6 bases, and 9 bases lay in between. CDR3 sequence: CASSLGGGPGELFF. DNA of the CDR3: TGTGCCAGCAGCTTGGGCGGCGGCCCCGGGGAGCTGTTTTTT.

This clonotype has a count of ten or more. The DNA for the CDR3 is TGTGCCAGCAGTTTTTTCAGGGGAGATCAGCCCCAGCATTTT. This translates into CASSFFRGDQPQHF. The J gene is TRBJ1-5, the V gene TRBV12-3 or TRBV12-4, with D perhaps TRBD1 (6 bases). V was pared by 3 bases and J by 5 bases, with 11 bases between. The CDR3 extends over 14 amino acids.

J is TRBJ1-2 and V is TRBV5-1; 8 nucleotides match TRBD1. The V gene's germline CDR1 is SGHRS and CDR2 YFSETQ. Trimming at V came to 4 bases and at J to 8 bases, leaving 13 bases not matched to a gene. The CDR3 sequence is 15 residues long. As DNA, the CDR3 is TGCGCCAGCAGCCCGAACCGTGGGACAGGTGGAGGCTACACCTTC. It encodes CASSPNRGTGGGYTF.

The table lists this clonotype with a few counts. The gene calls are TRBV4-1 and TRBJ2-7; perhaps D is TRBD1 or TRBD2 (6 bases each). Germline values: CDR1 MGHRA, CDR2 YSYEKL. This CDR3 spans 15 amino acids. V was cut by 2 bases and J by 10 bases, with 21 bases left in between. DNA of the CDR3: TGCGCCAGCAGCCAACCTGGGGGGCCGACCTTGGAACAGTACTTC. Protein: CASSQPGGPTLEQYF.

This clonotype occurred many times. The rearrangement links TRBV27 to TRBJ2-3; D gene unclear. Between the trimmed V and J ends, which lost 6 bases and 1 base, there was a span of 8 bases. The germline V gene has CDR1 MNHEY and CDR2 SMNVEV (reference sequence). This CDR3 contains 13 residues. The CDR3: CASRGSGTDTQYF. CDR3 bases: TGTGCCAGCAGAGGCAGCGGCACAGATACGCAGTATTTT.

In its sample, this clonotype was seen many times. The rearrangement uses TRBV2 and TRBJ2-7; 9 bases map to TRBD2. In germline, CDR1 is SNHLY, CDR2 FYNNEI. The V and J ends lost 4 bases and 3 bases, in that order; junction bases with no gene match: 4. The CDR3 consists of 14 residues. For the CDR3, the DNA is TGTGCCAGCAGTGCACTAGCGGGCCACTACGAGCAGTACTTC. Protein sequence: CASSALAGHYEQYF.

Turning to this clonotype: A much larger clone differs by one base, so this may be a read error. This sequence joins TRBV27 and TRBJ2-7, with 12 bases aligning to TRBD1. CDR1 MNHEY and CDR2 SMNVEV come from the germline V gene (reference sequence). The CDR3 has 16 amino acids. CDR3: CAGSRDRGLGDYEQYF. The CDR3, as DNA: TGTGCCGGCAGCCGGGACAGGGGGCTAGGGGATTACGAGCAGTACTTC.

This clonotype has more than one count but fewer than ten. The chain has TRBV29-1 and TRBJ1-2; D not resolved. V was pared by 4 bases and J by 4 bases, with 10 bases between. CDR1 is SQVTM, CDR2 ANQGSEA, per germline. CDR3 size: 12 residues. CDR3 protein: CSVVGVRYGYTF. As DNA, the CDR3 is TGCAGCGTTGTTGGGGTTCGCTATGGCTACACCTTC.

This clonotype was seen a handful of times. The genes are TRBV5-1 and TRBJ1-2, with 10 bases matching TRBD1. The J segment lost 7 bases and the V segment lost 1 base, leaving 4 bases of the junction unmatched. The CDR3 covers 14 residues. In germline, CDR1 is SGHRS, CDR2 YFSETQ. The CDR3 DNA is TGCGCCAGCAGCTTGACGGGACAGGGGTTTGGCTACACCTTC. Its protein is CASSLTGQGFGYTF.

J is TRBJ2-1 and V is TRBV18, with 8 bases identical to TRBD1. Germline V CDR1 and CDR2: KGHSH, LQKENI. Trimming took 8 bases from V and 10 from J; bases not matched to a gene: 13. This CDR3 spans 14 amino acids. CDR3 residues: CASMTGQGLGEQFF. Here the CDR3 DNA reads TGTGCCAGCATGACCGGACAGGGTTTGGGGGAGCAGTTCTTC.

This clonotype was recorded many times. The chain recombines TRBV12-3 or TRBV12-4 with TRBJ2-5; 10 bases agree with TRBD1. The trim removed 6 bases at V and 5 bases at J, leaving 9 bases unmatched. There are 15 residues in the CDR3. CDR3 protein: CASSYGQGDSETQYF. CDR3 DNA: TGTGCCAGCAGCTATGGACAGGGGGATTCGGAGACCCAGTACTTC.

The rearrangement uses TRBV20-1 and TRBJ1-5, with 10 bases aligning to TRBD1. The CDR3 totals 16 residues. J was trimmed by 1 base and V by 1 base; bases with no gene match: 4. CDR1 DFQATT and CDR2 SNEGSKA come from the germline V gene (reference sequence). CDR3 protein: CSARVGTGDSNQPQHF. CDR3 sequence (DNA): TGCAGTGCTAGAGTTGGGACAGGGGACAGCAATCAGCCCCAGCATTTT.

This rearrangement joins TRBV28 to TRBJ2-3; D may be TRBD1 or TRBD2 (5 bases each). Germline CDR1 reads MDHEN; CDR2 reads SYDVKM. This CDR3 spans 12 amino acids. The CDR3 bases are TGTCTTGTCGGGGCGATCACAGATACGCAGTATTTT. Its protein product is CLVGAITDTQYF.

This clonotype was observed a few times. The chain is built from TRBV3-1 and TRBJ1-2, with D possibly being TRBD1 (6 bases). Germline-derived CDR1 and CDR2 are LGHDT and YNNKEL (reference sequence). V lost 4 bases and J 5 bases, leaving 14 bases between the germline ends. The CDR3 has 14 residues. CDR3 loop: CASSPDGQGYGYTF. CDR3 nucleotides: TGTGCCAGCAGCCCCGATGGGCAGGGGTATGGCTACACCTTC. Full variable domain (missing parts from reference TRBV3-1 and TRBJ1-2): DTAVSQTPKYLVTQMGNDKSIKCEQNLGHDTMYWYKQDSKKFLKIMFSYNNKELIINETVPNRFSPKSPDKAHLNLHINSLELGDSAVYFCASSPDGQGYGYTFGSGTRLTVV.

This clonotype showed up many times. The CDR3 DNA is TGTGCCAGCAGTTACAGCGGGGTCTCCTACGAGCAGTACTTC. It codes for CASSYSGVSYEQYF. This chain uses TRBV6-6 with TRBJ2-7, with TRBD2 matching 7 bases. The CDR3 loop spans 14 amino acids. The germline gives CDR1 MNHNY, CDR2 SVGAGI (reference sequence). V dropped 2 bases and J dropped 0; count of bases not matched to a gene: 1.

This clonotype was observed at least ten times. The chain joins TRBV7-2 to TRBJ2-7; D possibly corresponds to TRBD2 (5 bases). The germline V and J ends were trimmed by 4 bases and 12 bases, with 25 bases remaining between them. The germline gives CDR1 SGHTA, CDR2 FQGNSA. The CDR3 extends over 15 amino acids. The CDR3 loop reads CASSSQVGPAARGYF. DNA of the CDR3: TGTGCCAGCAGCTCTCAGGTCGGGCCAGCGGCCCGGGGGTACTTC.

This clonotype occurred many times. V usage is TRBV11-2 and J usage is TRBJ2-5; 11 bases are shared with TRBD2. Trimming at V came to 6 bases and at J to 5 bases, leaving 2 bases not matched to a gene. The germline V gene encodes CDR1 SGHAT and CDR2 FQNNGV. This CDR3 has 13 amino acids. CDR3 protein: CASSPSGGETQYF. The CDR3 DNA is TGTGCCAGCAGTCCTAGCGGGGGGGAGACCCAGTACTTC.

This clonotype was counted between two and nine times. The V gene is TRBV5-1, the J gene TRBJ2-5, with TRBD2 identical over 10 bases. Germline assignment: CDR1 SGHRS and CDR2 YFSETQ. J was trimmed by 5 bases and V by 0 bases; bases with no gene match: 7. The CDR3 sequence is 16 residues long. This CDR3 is CASSLVSSGGVETQYF. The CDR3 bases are TGCGCCAGCAGCTTGGTCTCTAGCGGGGGCGTGGAGACCCAGTACTTC.

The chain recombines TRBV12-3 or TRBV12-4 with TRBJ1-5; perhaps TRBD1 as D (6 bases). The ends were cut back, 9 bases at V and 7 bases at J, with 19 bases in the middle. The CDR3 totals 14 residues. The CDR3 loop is CASRQVPEKQPQHF. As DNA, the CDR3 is TGTGCCAGTCGACAGGTCCCGGAAAAGCAGCCCCAGCATTTT.

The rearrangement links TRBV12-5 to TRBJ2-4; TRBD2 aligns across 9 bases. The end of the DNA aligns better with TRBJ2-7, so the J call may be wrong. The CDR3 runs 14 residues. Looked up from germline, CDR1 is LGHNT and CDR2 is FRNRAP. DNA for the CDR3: TGTGCTAGTGGTTTGGGACTAGCGGTTTGCGAGCAGTACTTC. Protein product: CASGLGLAVCEQYF.

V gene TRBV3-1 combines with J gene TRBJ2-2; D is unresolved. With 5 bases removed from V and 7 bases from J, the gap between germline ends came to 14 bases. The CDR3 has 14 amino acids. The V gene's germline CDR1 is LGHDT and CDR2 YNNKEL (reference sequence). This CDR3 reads CASSTPGPHGELFF. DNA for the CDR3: TGTGCCAGCAGCACTCCGGGCCCCCACGGGGAGCTGTTTTTT.